The 28 T cell receptor beta chains below were found in one sample sequenced in a study of T cells in Graves' hyperthyroidism and ophthalmopathy. Amplified TCR beta CDR3 regions came from RNA transcripts. First-round RT-PCR targeting the TCR CDR3 was performed with the HTBI primer set. TCRdb passed the multiplex PCR reads through MiXCR, listing each CDR3 protein once. The sample includes 530,000 or so distinct CDR3 sequences, roughly 50% seen only once; the top ten take around 7.7%. Material for sequencing was peripheral blood or thyroid tissue (not recorded which). These receptors were taken from a woman between 18 and 30 years old with Graves' hyperthyroidism.

Concerning this clonotype: This likely comes from a read error, as the CDR3 has no conserved phenylalanine or tryptophan at its end. Because the CDR3's place on the DNA is in doubt, the DNA is left out and the CDR3 is given as listed by TCRdb. V gene TRBV10-3 combines with J gene TRBJ1-2. The CDR3 spans 10 amino acids, including both terminal residues. Per germline, CDR1 ENHRY and CDR2 SYGVKD. CDR3 loop: CAISDLDWMI.

This clonotype was counted between two and nine times. The chain uses TRBV7-2 and TRBJ1-1; D call uncertain. The CDR3 is 16 amino acids. Trimming removed 1 base at V and 3 bases at J, with 15 bases between. Looked up from germline, CDR1 is SGHTA and CDR2 is FQGNSA. The CDR3 loop is CASSLVKYRRDTEAFF. The CDR3 DNA is TGTGCCAGCAGCTTAGTAAAGTATAGGAGGGACACTGAAGCTTTCTTT. The full variable domain, rest sourced from reference TRBV7-2 and TRBJ1-1, is GAGVSQSPSNKVTEKGKDVELRCDPISGHTALYWYRQSLGQGLEFLIYFQGNSAPDKSGLPSDRFSAERTGGSVSTLTIQRTQQEDSAVYLCASSLVKYRRDTEAFFGQGTRLTVV.

This sequence joins TRBV18 and TRBJ1-5; TRBD1 matches 8 bases. Per the germline V gene, CDR1 is KGHSH and CDR2 is LQKENI. The CDR3 contains 16 residues. J was trimmed by 5 bases and V by 3 bases; bases with no gene match: 9. As DNA, the CDR3 is TGTGCCAGCTCACCTTCGACAGGGGCGCCCGATCAGCCCCAGCATTTT. Protein sequence: CASSPSTGAPDQPQHF.

The chain uses TRBV7-9 and TRBJ2-3; no reliable D call. Per germline, CDR1 SEHNR and CDR2 FQNEAQ (reference sequence). CDR3 length: 12 amino acids. Trimming stripped 6 bases from V and 0 bases from J, with 4 bases between. This CDR3 reads CASSWSTDTQYF. The CDR3 nucleotides are TGTGCCAGCAGTTGGAGCACAGATACGCAGTATTTT.

In its sample, this clonotype was seen a few times. This chain links TRBV6-1 with TRBJ2-7, with D perhaps given as TRBD1 or TRBD2 (5 bases each). V lost 5 bases, J lost 3 bases, and 17 bases lay in between. This CDR3 comprises 15 residues. In germline, CDR1 is MNHNS, CDR2 SASEGT. CDR3 residues: CASSYGAGRYYEQYF. CDR3 DNA sequence: TGTGCCAGCAGTTACGGGGCGGGCAGATACTACGAGCAGTACTTC.

Concerning this clonotype: The junction does not match germline at one end; this may be a read error. The V call is TRBV5-1, the J call TRBJ2-5, with TRBD2 identical over 10 bases. The CDR3 runs to 16 residues. Per germline, CDR1 SGHRS and CDR2 YFSETQ. CDR3 nucleotide sequence: TGTGCCAGCGGCCCGCCGGGACTAGCGAACCAAGAGACCCAGTACTTC. Translated, it gives CASGPPGLANQETQYF. Looking up the rest from reference TRBV5-1 and TRBJ2-5 gives the full variable domain: KAGVTQTPRYLIKTRGQQVTLSCSPISGHRSVSWYQQTPGQGLQFLFEYFSETQRNKGNFPGRFSGRQFSNSRSEMNVSTLELGDSALYLCASGPPGLANQETQYFGPGTRLLVL.

This clonotype was seen many times. The chain recombines TRBV9 with TRBJ1-3; 7 positions agree with TRBD1. The CDR3 contains 16 residues. The ends lost 4 bases at V and 0 bases at J; junction bases unmatched: 7. Per germline, CDR1 SGDLS and CDR2 YYNGEE. The CDR3 loop reads CASSHFTGASGNTIYF. The CDR3, as DNA: TGTGCCAGCAGCCATTTTACAGGGGCCTCTGGAAACACCATATATTTT.

In its sample, this clonotype was seen a few times. J is TRBJ2-6 and V is TRBV4-2, with D perhaps assigned TRBD1 or TRBD2 (6 bases each). The CDR3 is 18 residues long. Trimming cost V 0 bases and J 4 bases, with 16 bases left between them. Germline lookup yields CDR1 LGHNA and CDR2 YNFKEQ. CDR3 amino acids: CASSQDRPGARGANVLTF. CDR3 DNA: TGTGCCAGCAGCCAAGATCGCCCGGGGGCGCGAGGGGCCAACGTCCTGACTTTC.

This clonotype was seen many times. The genes are TRBV29-1 and TRBJ1-1; 9 bases are a match to TRBD1. This CDR3 is built from 13 residues. CDR1 and CDR2 from the germline V gene are SQVTM and ANQGSEA. The ends lost 6 bases at V and 3 bases at J; junction bases unmatched: 5. The CDR3 reads CSVWTGDDTEAFF. For the CDR3, the DNA is TGCAGCGTCTGGACAGGGGACGACACTGAAGCTTTCTTT. Supplemented by reference TRBV29-1 and TRBJ1-1, the full variable domain reads SAVISQKPSRDICQRGTSLTIQCQVDSQVTMMFWYRQQPGQSLTLIATANQGSEATYESGFVIDKFPISRPNLTFSTLTVSNMSPEDSSIYLCSVWTGDDTEAFFGQGTRLTVV.

On this clonotype: Mismatch with germline at one junction end may stem from a read error. The chain recombines TRBV5-6 with TRBJ2-6; 10 bases align to TRBD1. The CDR3 totals 11 residues. Germline loops: CDR1 SGHDT, CDR2 YYEEEE. The DNA for the CDR3 is TGTGCCAGCAGCGGAACCGGGACAGGGGATTTC. Residues: CASSGTGTGDF. Supplemented by reference TRBV5-6 and TRBJ2-6, the full variable domain reads DAGVTQSPTHLIKTRGQQVTLRCSPKSGHDTVSWYQQALGQGPQFIFQYYEEEERQRGNFPDRFSGHQFPNYSSELNVNALLLGDSALYLCASSGTGTGDFGAGSRLTVL.

This chain uses TRBV20-1 with TRBJ2-3; the D is unclear. In germline, CDR1 is DFQATT, CDR2 SNEGSKA (reference sequence). The CDR3 runs 12 residues. The V end was cut by 5 bases, the J end by 1 base, with 7 bases between. CDR3 sequence: CSAERGTDTQYF. The CDR3 DNA follows: TGCAGTGCTGAGCGAGGCACAGATACGCAGTATTTT.

This clonotype was observed many times. The chain employs TRBV10-3 and TRBJ2-7; 11 positions match TRBD1. This CDR3 has 15 residues. Germline assignment: CDR1 ENHRY and CDR2 SYGVKD. With V trimmed by 0 bases and J by 4 bases, 2 bases remained unmatched. CDR3 region: CAISESDRGLYEQYF. The CDR3 DNA sequence: TGTGCCATCAGTGAGTCGGACAGGGGGCTGTACGAGCAGTACTTC.

As to this clonotype: This may be a read error: a much more frequent sequence differs by one nucleotide. The chain employs TRBV6-4 and TRBJ1-2, with D perhaps TRBD1 (6 bases). This CDR3 region has 16 residues. Germline-derived CDR1 and CDR2 are MRHNA and SNTAGT. The CDR3 loop is CAISDLSGGQNYGYTF. The DNA for the CDR3 is TGTGCCATCAGTGACCTCAGCGGGGGGCAGAACTATGGCTACACCTTC.

The rearrangement uses TRBV7-9 and TRBJ2-2; TRBD2 matches 14 bases. Germline V gives CDR1 SEHNR, CDR2 FQNEAQ (reference sequence). V lost 0 bases, J lost 4 bases, and 1 base stayed unmatched. The CDR3 spans 17 residues. DNA for the CDR3: TGTGCCAGCAGCTTAGCGACTAGCGGGAGGGGCACCGGGGAGCTGTTTTTT. This gives the protein CASSLATSGRGTGELFF.

This clonotype was picked up one time. The chain combines TRBV29-1 with TRBJ2-5, with 7 bases identical to TRBD1. This CDR3 comprises 12 residues. Germline loops: CDR1 SQVTM, CDR2 ANQGSEA. J was trimmed by 5 bases and V by 3 bases; bases with no gene match: 3. CDR3 region: CSVELQGETQYF. CDR3 nucleotides: TGCAGCGTTGAGCTACAGGGGGAGACCCAGTACTTC.

The J gene is TRBJ2-5, the V gene TRBV29-1; TRBD2 matches 7 bases. The CDR3 spans 12 residues. CDR1 and CDR2 from the germline V gene are SQVTM and ANQGSEA. The junction had 5 bases not matched to a gene; V was cut back by 8 bases and J by 2 bases. The CDR3 coding sequence is TGCAGCTTGGCGGGGGTACAAGAGACCCAGTACTTC. Translation gives CSLAGVQETQYF.

In its sample, this clonotype was seen many times. This chain links TRBV7-9 with TRBJ1-2; no definite D call. CDR3 length equals 11 residues. Germline V gene sequence: CDR1 SEHNR, CDR2 FQNEAQ (reference sequence). Trimming cost V 2 bases and J 8 bases, with 6 bases left between them. The CDR3 is CASSLLSGYTF. The CDR3 DNA is TGTGCCAGCAGCTTATTGAGCGGCTACACCTTC.

V gene TRBV2 combines with J gene TRBJ2-7; the match to TRBD2 covers 9 bases. V was clipped by 4 bases and J by 3 bases; unmatched bases: 4. CDR3 length: 14 amino acids. Germline loops: CDR1 SNHLY, CDR2 FYNNEI. CDR3 residues: CASSAVLAGYEQYF. For the CDR3, the DNA is TGTGCCAGCAGTGCCGTACTAGCGGGCTACGAGCAGTACTTC.

This clonotype was recorded at least ten times. This chain joins TRBV12-3 or TRBV12-4 and TRBJ2-2; perhaps TRBD2 as D (6 bases). The CDR3 covers 15 residues. The V gene lost 6 bases and the J gene lost 3 bases, with 14 bases spanning the gap. The CDR3 spells CASSPKRVDTGELFF. The CDR3 nucleotides read TGTGCCAGCAGCCCTAAGCGGGTCGACACCGGGGAGCTGTTTTTT.

This chain connects TRBV29-1 to TRBJ2-5, with 8 nucleotides matching TRBD2. V shed 5 bases and J 5 bases; nucleotides not matched to a gene: 4. The CDR3 consists of 12 residues. CDR1 is SQVTM and CDR2 is ANQGSEA in the germline V gene. The CDR3 nucleotides read TGCAGCGTTCGTTCGGGGGGGGAGACCCAGTACTTC. It codes for CSVRSGGETQYF. The complete variable domain, with remaining parts taken from reference TRBV29-1 and TRBJ2-5, reads SAVISQKPSRDICQRGTSLTIQCQVDSQVTMMFWYRQQPGQSLTLIATANQGSEATYESGFVIDKFPISRPNLTFSTLTVSNMSPEDSSIYLCSVRSGGETQYFGPGTRLLVL.

The V gene is TRBV2, the J gene TRBJ2-2, with D perhaps TRBD2 (7 bases). The length of the CDR3 is 18 residues. V lost 4 bases and J lost 0, with 18 bases in between. Germline CDR1 SNHLY, CDR2 FYNNEI. This CDR3 is CASSASSAGTSNTGELFF. CDR3 bases: TGTGCCAGCAGTGCTAGCTCAGCGGGGACATCGAACACCGGGGAGCTGTTTTTT.

This clonotype was found many times. The chain recombines TRBV5-8 with TRBJ1-6; perhaps TRBD1 as D (6 bases). There are 15 residues in the CDR3. Germline values: CDR1 SGHTS, CDR2 YDEGEE. The V end lost 2 bases, the J end lost 9 bases, and 15 bases lay between the germline ends. DNA for the CDR3: TGTGCCAGCAGCTTAGGCCAGGGGAGCGGTTCACCCCTCCACTTT. Amino acids: CASSLGQGSGSPLHF. Variable domain in full (rest from reference TRBV5-8 and TRBJ1-6): EAGVTQSPTHLIKTRGQQATLRCSPISGHTSVYWYQQALGLGLQFLLWYDEGEERNRGNFPPRFSGRQFPNYSSELNVNALELEDSALYLCASSLGQGSGSPLHFGNGTRLTVT.

This clonotype was counted ten times or more. The chain recombines TRBV2 with TRBJ2-2; D possibly corresponds to TRBD2 (6 bases). CDR1 SNHLY and CDR2 FYNNEI come from the germline V gene. The V and J ends lost 7 bases and 0 bases respectively, with 12 bases between them. The CDR3 extends over 15 amino acids. The CDR3 nucleotides are TGTGCCAGCACCTACGGGGACTCGAACACCGGGGAGCTGTTTTTT. The encoded protein is CASTYGDSNTGELFF.

This clonotype was observed a few times. This chain uses TRBV7-8 with TRBJ2-7; D is undetermined. The J call may be mistaken, given a closer DNA end match to TRBJ2-1. This CDR3 contains 14 residues. The V gene's germline CDR1 is SGHVS and CDR2 FQNEAQ. In DNA, the CDR3 is TGTGCCAGCAGCTCGACTTCCCCAGACAATGAGCAGTTCTTC. It codes for CASSSTSPDNEQFF.

The rearrangement uses TRBV15 and TRBJ2-7; D gene ambiguous. This CDR3 is built from 14 residues. Germline CDR1 is LNHNV and CDR2 is YYDKDF (reference sequence). Trimming left V 3 bases short and J 1 base short, with 10 bases between. The chain's CDR3 is CATSSQDNSYEQYF. As DNA, the CDR3 is TGTGCCACCAGCAGCCAAGATAATTCCTACGAGCAGTACTTC.

The J gene is TRBJ1-2, the V gene TRBV29-1; D remains unclear. CDR3 length equals 12 residues. Per the germline V gene, CDR1 is SQVTM and CDR2 is ANQGSEA. V shed 4 bases and J shed 4 bases, with 10 bases lying between them. CDR3 in amino acids: CSVVSGTYGYTF. The DNA of the CDR3 is TGCAGCGTTGTTTCAGGAACCTATGGCTACACCTTC.

V usage is TRBV2 and J usage is TRBJ2-7; 11 bases map to TRBD2. The J call may be mistaken, given a closer DNA end match to TRBJ2-1. The CDR3 has 15 residues. Germline assignment: CDR1 SNHLY and CDR2 FYNNEI. The CDR3: CASSDSGRAVDEQFF. CDR3 sequence (DNA): TGTGCCAGCAGTGATAGCGGGAGGGCGGTCGATGAGCAGTTCTTC.

The chain recombines TRBV4-1 with TRBJ2-7; 7 bases are shared with TRBD2. The CDR3 extends over 14 amino acids. Germline V CDR1 and CDR2: MGHRA, YSYEKL. V dropped 2 bases and J dropped 3; count of bases not matched to a gene: 4. In DNA, the CDR3 is TGCGCCAGCAGCCAACGGACTAGTATCTACGAGCAGTACTTC. Protein product: CASSQRTSIYEQYF.